This T cell receptor beta chain emerged from a study of shared clonotypes between healthy human individuals. Whole-study findings and limits: Only a few donors were included, so the genetic and exposure-history diversity represented was limited.

Tens of millions of PBMCs went into genomic DNA for unsorted samples. From germline, CDR1 is MNHEY and CDR2 SMNVEV (reference sequence). V was trimmed by 8 bases and J by 2 bases, leaving 8 bases between them. This CDR3 has 12 amino acids. A remark on this clone: The antigen remains unidentified.

Unsorted PBMC samples were amplified in replicate PCRs containing 300 ng DNA, roughly 33,000 T cell genomes. Clones were read by immunoSEQ multiplex PCR, and TCRdb kept only the in-frame ones, dropping some. This table has 490,000 or so clones, 70% to 80% appearing once. The sequenced sample was PBMCs. This receptor was obtained from a woman aged 35 to 49 in good health. Some clones in this sample may be carry-over from other donors' samples. The V call is TRBV27, the J call TRBJ2-3; D gene ambiguous. For the CDR3, the DNA is TGTGCCAGCCTCGGAACCACAGATACGCAGTATTTT. Encoded protein: CASLGTTDTQYF.